A single sample gave rise to the 27 T cell receptor beta chains below, sequenced in a study of CD8 T cells in ankylosing spondylitis. Each CDR3 protein gets one entry after TCRdb re-called the 5' RACE reads with MiXCR. The sample comprises approximately 38,000 distinct CDR3 sequences, roughly 2.5% of which are singletons, and about 4.8% rests with the top ten. The sequencing sample was made of blood, either unsorted or a sorted T cell fraction (not recorded which). The receptors derive from a male donor with ankylosing spondylitis or in good health (not recorded which).

This clonotype was seen repeatedly, ten times or more. The chain combines TRBV9 with TRBJ2-1, with D perhaps matching TRBD2 (5 bases). V was clipped by 4 bases and J by 10 bases, with 15 bases between them. From germline, CDR1 is SGDLS and CDR2 YYNGEE. The CDR3 consists of 13 residues. The CDR3: CASSLQTIGEQFF. DNA of the CDR3: TGTGCCAGCAGCCTCCAGACTATCGGGGAGCAGTTCTTC.

Ten or more counts support this clonotype. The V call is TRBV9, the J call TRBJ2-1; TRBD2 matches 8 bases. Germline lookup yields CDR1 SGDLS and CDR2 YYNGEE. The CDR3 length is 16 residues. V dropped 4 bases and J dropped 5; count of bases not matched to a gene: 11. CDR3 region: CASSRGRVAGNNEQFF. In DNA form, the CDR3 reads TGTGCCAGCAGCAGAGGTAGGGTAGCGGGGAACAATGAGCAGTTCTTC.

This clonotype was picked up many times. V and J are TRBV9 and TRBJ2-2; D not resolved. The CDR3 sequence is 15 residues long. Germline CDR1 SGDLS, CDR2 YYNGEE. Trimming pared 6 bases from V and 3 bases from J, leaving 15 bases between. The CDR3 sequence is CASKDSSTDTGELFF. The CDR3 DNA is TGTGCCAGCAAGGATAGCTCGACCGACACCGGGGAGCTGTTTTTT.

Many counts were recorded for this clonotype. The CDR3 nucleotides are TGTGCCAGCAGCGTAGGCCCCGCCAGGGGACCCCTGGGGGAGCAGTACTTC. This gives the protein CASSVGPARGPLGEQYF. The chain has TRBV9 and TRBJ2-7, with D tentatively TRBD1 (6 bases). V gave up 0 bases and J gave up 7 bases, with 23 bases separating them. Germline CDR1 and CDR2: SGDLS and YYNGEE. The CDR3 consists of 17 residues.

This clonotype was observed many times. The genes are TRBV9 and TRBJ2-2; the match to TRBD2 covers 10 bases. The CDR3 has 18 amino acids. V lost 3 bases and J lost 0; bases outside the gene matches: 8. Germline V gene lookup returns CDR1 SGDLS and CDR2 YYNGEE. The CDR3 coding sequence is TGTGCCAGCAGCGGACGGACTAGCGGAAGAACGAACACCGGGGAGCTGTTTTTT. This encodes CASSGRTSGRTNTGELFF.

The table lists this clonotype with many counts. This chain joins TRBV9 and TRBJ2-3; no definite D call. Trimming took 0 bases from V and 2 from J, leaving 7 bases between them. CDR1 and CDR2 (germline): SGDLS, YYNGEE. The CDR3 contains 14 residues. This chain's CDR3 is CASSVVSLTDTQYF. In DNA, the CDR3 is TGTGCCAGCAGCGTAGTTAGCCTCACAGATACGCAGTATTTT.

This clonotype was recorded many times. The gene calls are TRBV9 and TRBJ2-1, with D unclear. From germline, CDR1 is SGDLS and CDR2 YYNGEE. The CDR3 has 13 residues. The V end was cut by 3 bases, the J end by 4 bases, with 8 bases between. The CDR3 region is CASSADGYNEQFF. The CDR3 nucleotides are TGTGCCAGCAGCGCGGACGGATACAATGAGCAGTTCTTC.

This clonotype has at least ten counts. The genes are TRBV9 and TRBJ2-1; D is unclear. The CDR3 contains 14 residues. Between the trimmed V and J ends, which lost 0 bases and 4 bases, there was a span of 8 bases. The germline CDR1 and CDR2 sequences are SGDLS and YYNGEE. The CDR3 nucleotides read TGTGCCAGCAGCGTAGTCGACTCTTACAATGAGCAGTTCTTC. Amino acids: CASSVVDSYNEQFF.

This clonotype was seen ten or more times. The chain combines TRBV9 with TRBJ2-1; TRBD2 is a possible D gene (6 bases). Trimming removed 4 bases at V and 13 bases at J, with 9 bases between. Germline-derived CDR1 and CDR2 are SGDLS and YYNGEE. The CDR3 is 10 amino acids. CDR3 coding DNA: TGTGCCAGCAGCCCGCGGGGTCAGTTCTTC. This sequence encodes CASSPRGQFF.

At least ten counts were recorded for this clonotype. The rearrangement joins TRBV9 to TRBJ2-1; 7 bases are a match to TRBD2. Germline lookup yields CDR1 SGDLS and CDR2 YYNGEE. This CDR3 is built from 16 residues. Trimming at V came to 0 bases and at J to 2 bases, leaving 5 bases not matched to a gene. Here the CDR3 reads CASSVVAGVTYNEQFF. The CDR3 region has the DNA TGTGCCAGCAGCGTAGTTGCGGGGGTGACCTACAATGAGCAGTTCTTC.

This clonotype was picked up many times. The CDR3 DNA reads as TGTGCCAGCAGCGTATGGGGACAGGGGAACACTGAAGCTTTCTTT. Encoded protein: CASSVWGQGNTEAFF. V usage is TRBV9 and J usage is TRBJ1-1; 9 nucleotides line up with TRBD1. The CDR3 runs to 15 residues. From germline, CDR1 is SGDLS and CDR2 YYNGEE. The trim removed 1 base at V and 1 base at J, leaving 2 bases unmatched. The variable domain in full, completed from reference TRBV9 and TRBJ1-1, reads DSGVTQTPKHLITATGQRVTLRCSPRSGDLSVYWYQQSLDQGLQFLIQYYNGEERAKGNILERFSAQQFPDLHSELNLSSLELGDSALYFCASSVWGQGNTEAFFGQGTRLTVV.

This clonotype came up many times. This rearrangement joins TRBV9 to TRBJ2-3; D is unclear. The V end was cut by 4 bases, the J end by 3 bases, with 12 bases between. This CDR3 has 14 amino acids. CDR1 SGDLS and CDR2 YYNGEE come from the germline V gene. The CDR3 is CASSQVKSTDTQYF. In DNA, the CDR3 is TGTGCCAGCAGCCAAGTCAAGAGTACAGATACGCAGTATTTT.

This clonotype was found many times. The chain employs TRBV9 and TRBJ2-1; D is undetermined. CDR1 and CDR2 from the germline V gene are SGDLS and YYNGEE. The CDR3 has 12 residues. Trimming stripped 3 bases from V and 9 bases from J, with 10 bases between. The CDR3 DNA is TGTGCCAGCAGCGCGGGTTGGGGTGAGCAGTTCTTC. This gives the protein CASSAGWGEQFF.

This clonotype came up many times. The rearrangement joins TRBV9 to TRBJ2-1; TRBD2 matches at 13 bases. Germline CDR1 and CDR2: SGDLS and YYNGEE. J gave up 7 bases and V 3 bases, and 7 bases lay outside the gene matches. This CDR3 is built from 16 residues. The CDR3 region has the DNA TGTGCCAGCAGCGGGGGACTAGCGGGGTTCAAAAATGAGCAGTTCTTC. Encoded protein: CASSGGLAGFKNEQFF.

This clonotype was recorded at least ten times. The rearrangement links TRBV9 to TRBJ1-4; TRBD1 agrees at 7 bases. Unmatched junction bases numbered 9, after V lost 4 bases and J lost 6 bases. The length of the CDR3 is 15 residues. Germline CDR1 reads SGDLS; CDR2 reads YYNGEE. The CDR3: CASSPRQGRDEKLFF. CDR3 nucleotide sequence: TGTGCCAGCAGCCCCAGACAGGGCCGAGATGAAAAACTGTTTTTT.

Many counts were recorded for this clonotype. This sequence joins TRBV29-1 and TRBJ1-1; no clear D gene. V was shortened by 3 bases and J by 5 bases, with 10 bases between the two germline ends. This CDR3 is built from 12 residues. Germline assignment: CDR1 SQVTM and CDR2 ANQGSEA. The CDR3 region is CSVDRGVTEAFF. DNA for the CDR3: TGCAGCGTTGACCGGGGTGTTACTGAAGCTTTCTTT.

This clonotype was seen repeatedly, ten times or more. The chain has TRBV9 and TRBJ1-2; D uncertain. The germline gives CDR1 SGDLS, CDR2 YYNGEE. The CDR3 is made up of 14 amino acids. V lost 0 bases to trimming and J lost 4 bases, with 10 bases between them. The chain's CDR3 is CASSVGAASYGYTF. CDR3 DNA sequence: TGTGCCAGCAGCGTAGGTGCGGCCTCCTATGGCTACACCTTC.

This clonotype came up many times. The rearrangement links TRBV9 to TRBJ1-2; TRBD1 matches 9 bases. V gave up 4 bases and J gave up 8 bases; unmatched junction bases: 9. CDR1 is SGDLS, CDR2 YYNGEE, per germline. This CDR3 comprises 14 residues. The CDR3 DNA sequence: TGTGCCAGCAGCCCCCAACAGGGGGCGGGGGGCTACACCTTC. This codes for CASSPQQGAGGYTF.

In its sample, this clonotype was seen many times. The chain recombines TRBV9 with TRBJ2-7, with D perhaps TRBD2 (5 bases). This CDR3 has 16 amino acids. Per the germline V gene, CDR1 is SGDLS and CDR2 is YYNGEE. Trimming took 0 bases from V and 2 from J, leaving 15 bases between them. The CDR3 here is CASSVGASPRTYEQYF. The CDR3 bases are TGTGCCAGCAGCGTAGGCGCTAGCCCCCGAACCTACGAGCAGTACTTC.

This clonotype has a count of ten or more. The chain is built from TRBV9 and TRBJ2-3, with D tentatively TRBD2 (6 bases). CDR1 is SGDLS and CDR2 is YYNGEE in the germline V gene. The CDR3 sequence is 17 residues long. Trimming cost V 2 bases and J 3 bases, with 19 bases left between them. DNA of the CDR3: TGTGCCAGCAGCGTCTCCCCTAGACCAGCGGGTACAGATACGCAGTATTTT. Amino acids: CASSVSPRPAGTDTQYF.

This clonotype has at least ten counts. The chain recombines TRBV9 with TRBJ1-1; the D gene is possibly TRBD1 (6 bases). V lost 0 bases to trimming and J lost 4 bases, with 10 bases between them. CDR1 SGDLS and CDR2 YYNGEE come from the germline V gene. The CDR3 covers 14 residues. The CDR3 region has the DNA TGTGCCAGCAGCGTAGGGGGGGCCTCCACTGAAGCTTTCTTT. Residues: CASSVGGASTEAFF. Full variable domain (rest looked up from reference TRBV9 and TRBJ1-1): DSGVTQTPKHLITATGQRVTLRCSPRSGDLSVYWYQQSLDQGLQFLIQYYNGEERAKGNILERFSAQQFPDLHSELNLSSLELGDSALYFCASSVGGASTEAFFGQGTRLTVV.

The chain combines TRBV9 with TRBJ1-1, with D maybe TRBD1 (5 bases). Trimming left V 3 bases short and J 7 bases short, with 13 bases between. CDR3 length: 13 amino acids. The germline V gene has CDR1 SGDLS and CDR2 YYNGEE. The chain's CDR3 is CASSADGTFEAFF. As DNA, the CDR3 is TGTGCCAGCAGCGCAGACGGGACCTTTGAAGCTTTCTTT.

This chain uses TRBV9 with TRBJ2-7; 11 nucleotides match TRBD1. The V gene's germline CDR1 is SGDLS and CDR2 YYNGEE. V was pared by 3 bases and J by 4 bases, with 3 bases of the junction left unmatched. CDR3 length: 14 amino acids. DNA of the CDR3: TGTGCCAGCAGCGGGGGACAGGGGGGATACGAGCAGTACTTC. Residues: CASSGGQGGYEQYF. The full variable domain, with the rest looked up from reference TRBV9 and TRBJ2-7, is DSGVTQTPKHLITATGQRVTLRCSPRSGDLSVYWYQQSLDQGLQFLIQYYNGEERAKGNILERFSAQQFPDLHSELNLSSLELGDSALYFCASSGGQGGYEQYFGPGTRLTVT.

The sample holds many counts of this clonotype. V and J are TRBV9 and TRBJ2-2; D is ambiguous. Germline V gives CDR1 SGDLS, CDR2 YYNGEE. V was pared by 0 bases and J by 2 bases, with 8 bases between. The CDR3 runs to 15 residues. The CDR3 reads CASSVAGLNTGELFF. The CDR3, as DNA: TGTGCCAGCAGCGTAGCCGGCTTAAACACCGGGGAGCTGTTTTTT.

This clonotype has ten or more counts. J is TRBJ1-6 and V is TRBV9; no reliable D call. The germline gives CDR1 SGDLS, CDR2 YYNGEE. V dropped 0 bases and J dropped 0 bases, with 10 bases sitting between them. This CDR3 is built from 17 residues. The CDR3 DNA sequence: TGTGCCAGCAGCGTAGGTACTGGGAGCTCCTATAATTCACCCCTCCACTTT. This codes for CASSVGTGSSYNSPLHF. Full variable domain (rest looked up from reference TRBV9 and TRBJ1-6): DSGVTQTPKHLITATGQRVTLRCSPRSGDLSVYWYQQSLDQGLQFLIQYYNGEERAKGNILERFSAQQFPDLHSELNLSSLELGDSALYFCASSVGTGSSYNSPLHFGNGTRLTVT.

In its sample, this clonotype was seen many times. V gene TRBV9 combines with J gene TRBJ1-1, with a weak D call TRBD1 (5 bases). The CDR3 length is 16 residues. Trimming left V 0 bases short and J 1 base short, with 13 bases between. Per the germline V gene, CDR1 is SGDLS and CDR2 is YYNGEE. The CDR3 is CASSVGIKGPNTEAFF. CDR3 nucleotide sequence: TGTGCCAGCAGCGTAGGAATAAAGGGACCGAACACTGAAGCTTTCTTT.

This clonotype was seen at least ten times. V gene TRBV9 combines with J gene TRBJ1-2, with TRBD1 as a possible D gene (6 bases). CDR1 and CDR2 (germline): SGDLS, YYNGEE. The CDR3 has 15 amino acids. V was pared by 3 bases and J by 0 bases, with 12 bases between. The CDR3 bases are TGTGCCAGCAGCGAACAGGGTATGGCTAACTATGGCTACACCTTC. It is translated as CASSEQGMANYGYTF.